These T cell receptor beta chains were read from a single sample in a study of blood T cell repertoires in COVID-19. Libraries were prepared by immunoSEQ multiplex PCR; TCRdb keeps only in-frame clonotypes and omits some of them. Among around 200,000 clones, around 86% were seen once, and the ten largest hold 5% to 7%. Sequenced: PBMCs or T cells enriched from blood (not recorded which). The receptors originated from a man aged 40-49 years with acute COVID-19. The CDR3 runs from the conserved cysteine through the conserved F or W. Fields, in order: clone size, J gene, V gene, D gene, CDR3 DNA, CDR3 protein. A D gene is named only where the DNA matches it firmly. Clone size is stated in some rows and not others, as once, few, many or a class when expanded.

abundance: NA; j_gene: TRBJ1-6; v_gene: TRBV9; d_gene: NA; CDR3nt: TGTGCCAGCAGCAGGGACACCTATAATTCACCCCTCCACTTT; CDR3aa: CASSRDTYNSPLHF
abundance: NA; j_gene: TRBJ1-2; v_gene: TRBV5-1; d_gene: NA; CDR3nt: TGCGCCAGCAGCCCGGAGAGACTAAGCTACACCTTC; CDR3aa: CASSPERLSYTF
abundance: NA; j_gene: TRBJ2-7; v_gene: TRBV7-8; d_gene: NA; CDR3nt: TGTGCCAGCAGCTTAATTGATAGCTCCTACGAGCAGTACTTC; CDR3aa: CASSLIDSSYEQYF
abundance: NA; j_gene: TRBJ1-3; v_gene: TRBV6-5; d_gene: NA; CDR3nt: TGTGCCAGCCATGGACAGAACGGAAACACCATATATTTT; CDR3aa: CASHGQNGNTIYF
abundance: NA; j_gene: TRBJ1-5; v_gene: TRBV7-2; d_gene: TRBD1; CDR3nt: TGTGCCAGCAGCTCAACGGACAGGGTCCAGCATTTT; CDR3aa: CASSSTDRVQHF
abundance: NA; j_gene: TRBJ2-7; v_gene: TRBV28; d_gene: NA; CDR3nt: TGTGCCAGCAGTCAGTTGGCAGGGCGGTCCTACGAGCAGTACTTC; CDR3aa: CASSQLAGRSYEQYF
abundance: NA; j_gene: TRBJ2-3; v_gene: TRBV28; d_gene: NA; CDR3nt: TGTGCCAGCATCGGTAGGGGTGGATATACGCAGTATTTT; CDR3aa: CASIGRGGYTQYF
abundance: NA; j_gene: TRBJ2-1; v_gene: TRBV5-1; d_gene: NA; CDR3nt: TGCGCCAGCAGCTTGGAGGTTCGGGGAGGCTATGAGCAGTTCTTC; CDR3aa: CASSLEVRGGYEQFF
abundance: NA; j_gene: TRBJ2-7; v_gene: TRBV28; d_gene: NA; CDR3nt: TGTGCCAGCAGTTTACAGGGGGGATTCTACGAGCAGTACTTC; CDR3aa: CASSLQGGFYEQYF
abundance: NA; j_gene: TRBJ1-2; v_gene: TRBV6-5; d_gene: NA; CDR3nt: TGTGCCAGCCGGCGGCAGGGGTCGAACTATGGCTACACCTTC; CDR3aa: CASRRQGSNYGYTF
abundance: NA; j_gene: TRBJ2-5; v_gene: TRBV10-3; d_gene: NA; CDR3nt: TGTGCCTACGCGGACACGGGTCAAGAGACCCAGTACTTC; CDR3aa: CAYADTGQETQYF
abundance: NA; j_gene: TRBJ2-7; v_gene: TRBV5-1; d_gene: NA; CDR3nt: TGCGCCAGCAGCATGGGGTCCGGCGGCGAGCAGTACTTC; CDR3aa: CASSMGSGGEQYF
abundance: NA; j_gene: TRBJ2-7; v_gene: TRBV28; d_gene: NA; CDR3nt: TGTGCCAGCAGCCTCGGGACTCTTCGCCACGAGCAGTACTTC; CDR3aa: CASSLGTLRHEQYF
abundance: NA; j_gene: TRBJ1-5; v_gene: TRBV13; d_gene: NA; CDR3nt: TGTGCCAGCTCCACGGAGAATCAGCCCCAGCATTTT; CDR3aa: CASSTENQPQHF
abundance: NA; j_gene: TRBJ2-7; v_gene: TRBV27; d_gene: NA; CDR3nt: TGTGCCAGCAGTAGGGGCAACTTCTACGAGCAGTACTTC; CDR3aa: CASSRGNFYEQYF
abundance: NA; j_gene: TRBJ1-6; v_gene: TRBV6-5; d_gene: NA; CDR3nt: TGTGCCAGCATGCAGGGTTCGATTTCACCCCTCCACTTT; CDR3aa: CASMQGSISPLHF
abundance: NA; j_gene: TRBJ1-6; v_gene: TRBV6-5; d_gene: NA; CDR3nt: TGTGCCAGCAGTCGCAGACAGGCCAATTCACCCCTCCACTTT; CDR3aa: CASSRRQANSPLHF
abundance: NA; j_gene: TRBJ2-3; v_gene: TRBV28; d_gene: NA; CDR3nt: TGTGCCAGCAGAGCGCAGACAGATACGCAGTATTTT; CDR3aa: CASRAQTDTQYF
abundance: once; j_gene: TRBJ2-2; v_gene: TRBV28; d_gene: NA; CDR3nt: TGTGCCAGCACCCTGCGGCCCGGGGAGCTGTTTTTT; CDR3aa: CASTLRPGELFF
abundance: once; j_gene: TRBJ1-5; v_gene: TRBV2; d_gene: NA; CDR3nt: TGTGCCAGCAAAAAGGAGTGGAGTCAGCCCCAGCATTTT; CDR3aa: CASKKEWSQPQHF
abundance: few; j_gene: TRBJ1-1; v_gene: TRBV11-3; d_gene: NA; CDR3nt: TGTGCCAGCACCGACGGGGGTCTGGGTGAAGCTTTCTTT; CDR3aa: CASTDGGLGEAFF
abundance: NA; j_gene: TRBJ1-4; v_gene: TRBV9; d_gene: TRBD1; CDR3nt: TGTGCCAGCAGCGTGAGAGGGACAGGGGGGGAAAAACTGTTTTTT; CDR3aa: CASSVRGTGGEKLFF
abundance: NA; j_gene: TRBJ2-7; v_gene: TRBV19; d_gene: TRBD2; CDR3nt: TGTGCCAGTAGTATCGAGCGGGACCACTACGAGCAGTACTTC; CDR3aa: CASSIERDHYEQYF
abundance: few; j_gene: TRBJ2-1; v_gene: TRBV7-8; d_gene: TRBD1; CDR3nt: TGTGCCAGCAGCTTAGCCCTCCTCCGGGACAGTTATGAGCAGTTCTTC; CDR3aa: CASSLALLRDSYEQFF
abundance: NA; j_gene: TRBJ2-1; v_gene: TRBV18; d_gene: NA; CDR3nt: TGTGCCAGCTCACCACCGGGACTCCGAGGAAATGAGCAGTTCTTC; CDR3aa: CASSPPGLRGNEQFF
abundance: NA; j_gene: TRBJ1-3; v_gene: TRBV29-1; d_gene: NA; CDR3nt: TGCAGCGTTGAACCAAGGACAGAGGTCCCCTCTGGAAACACCATATATTTT; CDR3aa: CSVEPRTEVPSGNTIYF
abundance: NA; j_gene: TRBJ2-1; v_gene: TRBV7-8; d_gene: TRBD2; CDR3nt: TGTGCCAGCAGCTTAGCGCCGGGAGGGAGGTACAATGAGCAGTTCTTC; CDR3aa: CASSLAPGGRYNEQFF
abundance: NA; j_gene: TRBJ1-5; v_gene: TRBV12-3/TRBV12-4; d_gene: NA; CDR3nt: TGTGCCAGCAGTTTTTACGGTCAGCCCCAGCATTTT; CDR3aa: CASSFYGQPQHF
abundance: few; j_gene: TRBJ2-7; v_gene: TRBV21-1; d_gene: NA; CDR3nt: TGTGCCAGCAGCAAAGAGGGGACTAGCTGTATCAGCGCCGAGCAGTACTTC; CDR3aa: CASSKEGTSCISAEQYF